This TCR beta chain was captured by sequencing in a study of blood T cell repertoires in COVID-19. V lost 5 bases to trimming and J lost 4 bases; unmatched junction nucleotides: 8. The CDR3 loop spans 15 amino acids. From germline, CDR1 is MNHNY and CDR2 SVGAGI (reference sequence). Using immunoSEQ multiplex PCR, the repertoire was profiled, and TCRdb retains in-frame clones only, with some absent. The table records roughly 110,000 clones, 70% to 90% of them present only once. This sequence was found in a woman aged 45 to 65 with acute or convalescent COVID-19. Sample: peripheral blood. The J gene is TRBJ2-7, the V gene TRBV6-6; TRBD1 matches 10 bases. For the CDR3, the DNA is TGTGCCAGCAGTCCTCCCGGGACAGGGGTGTACGAGCAGTACTTC. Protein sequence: CASSPPGTGVYEQYF.